Shown below are 27 T cell receptor beta chains from a single sample sequenced in a study of control samples from healthy donors and cancer patients. Using immunoSEQ multiplex PCR, the repertoire was profiled, and TCRdb retains in-frame clones only, with some absent. The table records 100,000 to 150,000 clones, about 90% of them present only once. Sequenced material: blood. The receptors were sampled from a woman aged 45-60 years in good health.

The V call is TRBV7-9, the J call TRBJ2-7; D not certain. The CDR3 has 13 residues. Deletions cut 1 base from V and 6 bases from J, with 10 bases between. CDR1 and CDR2 from the germline V gene are SEHNR and FQNEAQ (reference sequence). CDR3 nucleotide sequence: TGTGCCAGCAGCTTAGAGGGCAGAGGCGAGCAGTACTTC. It translates to CASSLEGRGEQYF. Using reference TRBV7-9 and TRBJ2-7 for the parts outside the CDR3, the full variable domain is DTGVSQNPRHKITKRGQNVTFRCDPISEHNRLYWYRQTLGQGPEFLTYFQNEAQLEKSRLLSDRFSAERPKGSFSTLEIQRTEQGDSAMYLCASSLEGRGEQYFGPGTRLTVT.

The rearrangement links TRBV18 to TRBJ2-1, with a possible D match to TRBD1 (6 bases). Deletions cut 6 bases from V and 2 bases from J, with 11 bases between. The CDR3 has 14 residues. Looked up from germline, CDR1 is KGHSH and CDR2 is LQKENI. The CDR3 DNA reads TGTGCCAGCTCCTTGGGGGCAGCCTACAATGAGCAGTTCTTC. Its translation: CASSLGAAYNEQFF.

The chain recombines TRBV12-3 or TRBV12-4 with TRBJ2-7, with D possibly being TRBD2 (5 bases). The CDR3 totals 12 residues. Trimming took off 6 bases at V and 3 bases at J, with 9 bases between the two ends. CDR3 region: CASSLLDYEQYF. DNA of the CDR3: TGTGCCAGCAGCCTACTAGACTACGAGCAGTACTTC.

The V gene is TRBV7-2, the J gene TRBJ2-7; perhaps TRBD1 as D (5 bases). The V gene's germline CDR1 is SGHTA and CDR2 FQGNSA. V was clipped by 1 base and J by 3 bases, with 13 bases between them. This CDR3 is 15 amino acids long. In DNA form, the CDR3 reads TGTGCCAGCAGCTTAGAATTGGGGCGCCTCTACGAGCAGTACTTC. Translated: CASSLELGRLYEQYF.

The rearrangement uses TRBV28 and TRBJ1-5; TRBD1 might be the D (5 bases). V lost 6 bases to trimming and J lost 6 bases, with 9 bases between them. The CDR3 is 12 residues long. Germline CDR1 and CDR2: MDHEN and SYDVKM. CDR3 region: CASSRGGQPQHF. DNA of the CDR3: TGTGCCAGCAGCCGTGGGGGTCAGCCCCAGCATTTT.

J is TRBJ2-1 and V is TRBV19, with TRBD1 matching over 11 bases. This CDR3 region has 18 residues. Germline V CDR1 and CDR2: LNHDA, SQIVND (reference sequence). V gave up 3 bases and J gave up 0 bases; unmatched junction bases: 7. As DNA, the CDR3 is TGTGCCAGTAGTATGGACAGGGGGCTCGGGAGCTCCTACAATGAGCAGTTCTTC. The encoded protein is CASSMDRGLGSSYNEQFF.

A few counts support this clone. The chain combines TRBV7-9 with TRBJ1-4, with TRBD1 as a possible D gene (5 bases). This CDR3 spans 14 amino acids. From germline, CDR1 is SEHNR and CDR2 FQNEAQ (reference sequence). The germline V and J ends were trimmed by 4 bases and 8 bases, with 14 bases remaining between them. CDR3 DNA: TGTGCCAGCAGCTGGGACCAGGGAGAGGAAAAACTGTTTTTT. Translation gives CASSWDQGEEKLFF.

The chain recombines TRBV24-1 with TRBJ1-1; D may be TRBD1 (5 bases). Germline values: CDR1 KGHDR, CDR2 SFDVKD. Deletions cut 4 bases from V and 0 bases from J, with 14 bases between. This CDR3 is 16 amino acids long. CDR3 amino acids: CATSDPKGPLNTEAFF. CDR3 in DNA: TGTGCCACCAGTGACCCGAAGGGACCTCTGAACACTGAAGCTTTCTTT.

The V and J genes are TRBV21-1 and TRBJ2-7; the table's D call of TRBD1 was not tested on the DNA. TRBV21-1 is given as a pseudogene. This CDR3 is built from 12 residues. The CDR3 loop is CASSSDRAEQYF. CDR3 sequence (DNA): TGTGCCAGCAGCAGTGACAGGGCCGAGCAGTACTTC.

This clone is a singleton in its sample. The V and J genes are TRBV19 and TRBJ1-5; D gene uncertain. Trimming removed 0 bases from V and 7 bases from J, with 16 bases in between. Germline V lookup: CDR1 LNHDA, CDR2 SQIVND (reference sequence). The CDR3 loop spans 16 amino acids. CDR3 coding DNA: TGTGCCAGTAGTATAGATCTTGGAACGGGTGGGCAGCCCCAGCATTTT. This translates into CASSIDLGTGGQPQHF.

The chain employs TRBV7-9 and TRBJ1-6; D is unclear. CDR1 and CDR2 (germline): SEHNR, FQNEAQ (reference sequence). With 1 base removed from V and 10 bases from J, the gap between germline ends came to 5 bases. This CDR3 is 12 amino acids long. CDR3 protein: CASSLGPSPLHF. CDR3 DNA sequence: TGTGCCAGCAGCTTAGGCCCGTCACCCCTCCACTTT.

This clone was seen once. J is TRBJ2-7 and V is TRBV29-1; D might be TRBD1 (6 bases). CDR1 and CDR2 from the germline V gene are SQVTM and ANQGSEA. The CDR3 length is 13 residues. Between the trimmed V and J ends, which lost 7 bases and 2 bases, there was a span of 15 bases. The DNA of the CDR3 is TGCAGCGCCTCCAACGACAGGACCTACGAGCAGTACTTC. Amino acid sequence: CSASNDRTYEQYF.

This chain uses TRBV5-1 with TRBJ2-7; D is possibly TRBD1 (5 bases). Germline V gene lookup returns CDR1 SGHRS and CDR2 YFSETQ. The V end was cut by 4 bases, the J end by 5 bases, with 13 bases between. There are 13 residues in the CDR3. Here the CDR3 reads CASSIQGSHEQYF. The CDR3 DNA sequence: TGCGCCAGCAGCATCCAGGGTTCCCACGAGCAGTACTTC.

DNA of the CDR3: TGCAGCGTTGACGTAAACAGCCAAGAGACCCAGTACTTC. Its protein product is CSVDVNSQETQYF. J is TRBJ2-5 and V is TRBV29-1; D is unclear. Germline V CDR1 and CDR2: SQVTM, ANQGSEA. CDR3 length: 13 amino acids. V was shortened by 3 bases and J by 1 base, with 9 bases between the two germline ends.

This clone was observed a single time. The rearrangement links TRBV15 to TRBJ1-2, with a possible D match to TRBD1 (5 bases). The CDR3 length is 13 residues. Germline CDR1 LNHNV, CDR2 YYDKDF (reference sequence). V was pared by 4 bases and J by 8 bases, with 14 bases between. The DNA for the CDR3 is TGTGCCACCAGCATCTCAGGGATCGGGGGCTACACCTTC. It specifies CATSISGIGGYTF.

J is TRBJ1-5 and V is TRBV28, with D perhaps TRBD1 (5 bases). The V end lost 3 bases, the J end lost 4 bases, and 10 bases lay between the germline ends. Germline V gene lookup returns CDR1 MDHEN and CDR2 SYDVKM. This CDR3 has 14 residues. The DNA of the CDR3 is TGTGCCAGCAGTTTGGAGGGGAAGAATCAGCCCCAGCATTTT. Translation: CASSLEGKNQPQHF.

The chain combines TRBV29-1 with TRBJ2-1, with a tentative D call TRBD2 (7 bases). Trimming took off 7 bases at V and 6 bases at J, with 19 bases between the two ends. Germline CDR1 is SQVTM and CDR2 is ANQGSEA. The CDR3 covers 14 residues. CDR3 bases: TGCAGCGGTGGATCCCTGGGAGGGGGCAATGAGCAGTTCTTC. Amino acid sequence: CSGGSLGGGNEQFF.

The CDR3 spells CASSEWGYEQYF. In DNA form, the CDR3 reads TGTGCCAGCAGTGAATGGGGTTACGAGCAGTACTTC. The chain is built from TRBV6-1 and TRBJ2-7; D not resolved. Looked up from germline, CDR1 is MNHNS and CDR2 is SASEGT. Trimming left V 2 bases short and J 4 bases short, with 6 bases between. This CDR3 is 12 amino acids long.

The chain has TRBV5-8 and TRBJ1-1; 7 bases are shared with TRBD1. Per the germline V gene, CDR1 is SGHTS and CDR2 is YDEGEE. The trim removed 5 bases at V and 5 bases at J, leaving 9 bases unmatched. This CDR3 region has 14 residues. Here the CDR3 DNA reads TGTGCCAGCAGTACTACAGGGGAGAGGACTGAAGCTTTCTTT. Its translation is CASSTTGERTEAFF.

In regard to this clone: The same CDR3 is also encoded by other DNA sequences in this sample. V is TRBV12-3 or TRBV12-4 and J is TRBJ1-1; D is unclear. V was pared by 6 bases and J by 3 bases, with 11 bases between. The CDR3 contains 13 residues. Written as DNA, the CDR3 is TGTGCCAGCAGCAGATTAAAAGACACTGAAGCTTTCTTT. Residues: CASSRLKDTEAFF.

V is TRBV28 and J is TRBJ1-2; no clear D. This CDR3 has 14 amino acids. Germline CDR1 is MDHEN and CDR2 is SYDVKM. Between the trimmed V and J ends, which lost 6 bases and 0 bases, there was a span of 11 bases. The DNA of the CDR3 is TGTGCCAGCAGCTCCGGGCCATCTAACTATGGCTACACCTTC. Encoded protein: CASSSGPSNYGYTF.

The chain employs TRBV12-5 and TRBJ2-5, with D possibly being TRBD1 (6 bases). The CDR3 loop spans 13 amino acids. The V gene's germline CDR1 is LGHNT and CDR2 FRNRAP. V lost 7 bases and J 5 bases, leaving 14 bases between the germline ends. The CDR3 sequence is CASAPHREETQYF. CDR3 in DNA: TGTGCTAGTGCCCCTCACAGGGAGGAGACCCAGTACTTC.

The J gene is TRBJ2-5, the V gene TRBV19; tentatively, D is TRBD1 or TRBD2 (5 bases each). V lost 5 bases and J 1 base, leaving 17 bases between the germline ends. The length of the CDR3 is 16 residues. The germline V gene encodes CDR1 LNHDA and CDR2 SQIVND (reference sequence). The CDR3: CASSVRPGPIQETQYF. CDR3 bases: TGTGCCAGTAGTGTCCGGCCGGGACCAATCCAAGAGACCCAGTACTTC.

The chain carries TRBV10-3 and TRBJ2-1, with a possible D match to TRBD1 (5 bases). The ends were cut back, 6 bases at V and 10 bases at J, with 10 bases in the middle. The germline CDR1 and CDR2 sequences are ENHRY and SYGVKD. The length of the CDR3 is 11 residues. The CDR3 sequence is CAISQGGEQFF. The CDR3 DNA follows: TGTGCCATCAGCCAGGGTGGAGAGCAGTTCTTC.

The V call is TRBV28, the J call TRBJ2-1, with D possibly TRBD1 on 6 matching bases. V was trimmed by 3 bases and J by 6 bases, leaving 12 bases between them. This CDR3 spans 14 amino acids. The germline gives CDR1 MDHEN, CDR2 SYDVKM. For the CDR3, the DNA is TGTGCCAGCAGTTTCTCTGGACAGTCCAATGAGCAGTTCTTC. It specifies CASSFSGQSNEQFF.

The chain employs TRBV7-8 and TRBJ2-3; the D gene could be TRBD1 or TRBD2 (5 bases each). The CDR3 consists of 15 residues. Trimming shortened V by 3 bases and J by 4 bases, and 14 bases separated the two germline ends. Germline values: CDR1 SGHVS, CDR2 FQNEAQ. CDR3 sequence reads: CASSFKGRDADTQYF. CDR3 DNA: TGTGCCAGCAGCTTTAAGGGGAGAGACGCAGATACGCAGTATTTT.

This clone was seen only a few times. In DNA, the CDR3 is TGTGCCAGCCGCAGCGCCCTTTTATCGGAAGAGACCCAGTACTTC. This codes for CASRSALLSEETQYF. The chain carries TRBV19 and TRBJ2-5; no clear D gene. The CDR3 totals 15 residues. Trimming shortened V by 9 bases and J by 3 bases, and 20 bases separated the two germline ends. Germline CDR1 and CDR2: LNHDA and SQIVND (reference sequence).